A selection of T cell receptor beta chains follows, all from one sample in a study of beta chain features in type 1 diabetes. Profiling relied on immunoSEQ multiplex PCR, and the TCRdb table lists in-frame clones only, not all of them. The data show more than 150,000 clones, about an eighth seen once. Sequences were obtained from central memory CD4+ T cells from blood. Every receptor here comes from a woman under 30 in good health. Each CDR3 is given with its conserved first and last residue. The order of the fields is CDR3 DNA, CDR3 protein, V gene, J gene, clone size, D gene. The D gene is left open where the match is weak. Clone sizes are given selectively: once, few, many, or a class where the clone is expanded.

TGTGCCAGCAGTTCGTTCAGGGGCCTCGGCTACACCTTC	CASSSFRGLGYTF	TRBV7-2	TRBJ1-2	-	-
TGTGCCAGCAGCTTGGATGCGACAGGGAAAAACATTCAGTACTTC	CASSLDATGKNIQYF	TRBV5-4	TRBJ2-4	-	TRBD1
TGTGCCAGCAGCCTCGGGACAGGGATTTACGAGCAGTACTTC	CASSLGTGIYEQYF	TRBV7-6	TRBJ2-7	-	TRBD1
TGTGCCAGCAGTTCGACAGCGAACACTGAAGCTTTCTTT	CASSSTANTEAFF	TRBV6-5	TRBJ1-1	few	-
TGTGCCACCAGCAGAGGACAGGAAGGGGAAAAACTGTTTTTT	CATSRGQEGEKLFF	TRBV15	TRBJ1-4	few	-
TGTGCCAGCAGCTTAGGGTCGGGAGGTGCCGCAGAGACCCAGTACTTC	CASSLGSGGAAETQYF	TRBV7-7	TRBJ2-5	-	TRBD2
TGTGCCAGCAGCACATATTTACAGGGGTCGGACGAGCAGTACTTC	CASSTYLQGSDEQYF	TRBV7-2	TRBJ2-7	-	TRBD1
TGTGCCAGCAGCCGGACAGACCAAGAGACCCAGTACTTC	CASSRTDQETQYF	TRBV5-6	TRBJ2-5	few	-
TGTGCCAGTAGGCTCAGGGGAGAGAACACTGAAGCTTTCTTT	CASRLRGENTEAFF	TRBV19	TRBJ1-1	many	-
TGTGCCAGCAGTGGGGGGGATCAGCCCCAGCATTTT	CASSGGDQPQHF	TRBV28	TRBJ1-5	-	-
TGTGCCAGCAGTTTATCCGGGCGACAGGGTTGGGACGAGCAGTACTTC	CASSLSGRQGWDEQYF	TRBV27	TRBJ2-7	few	TRBD1
TGTGCCTGGAGCCCCGGGGGGATTAGAGACGAGCAGTACTTC	CAWSPGGIRDEQYF	TRBV30	TRBJ2-7	few	TRBD2
TGTGCCACCAGCAGAGATATTACAGGCAATCAGCCCCAGCATTTT	CATSRDITGNQPQHF	TRBV15	TRBJ1-5	few	-
TGTGCCAGCAGCTCCCAACTAGCGGGTAACTACGAGCAGTACTTC	CASSSQLAGNYEQYF	TRBV7-9	TRBJ2-7	-	TRBD2
TGTGCCAGCTCACCAAGTATGGACAGGGGCAATGAGCAGTTCTTC	CASSPSMDRGNEQFF	TRBV18	TRBJ2-1	few	TRBD1
TGTGCCAGCAGCTTCATGGTCAGGGGCCAAGAGACCCAGTACTTC	CASSFMVRGQETQYF	TRBV5-4	TRBJ2-5	-	-
TGTGCCACCAGCAGAGAAAATGGACAGGGGATCTACGAGCAGTACTTC	CATSRENGQGIYEQYF	TRBV15	TRBJ2-7	few	TRBD1
TGTGCCAGCAGCGTAGCGGGAGCGGCCGGGGAGCTGTTTTTT	CASSVAGAAGELFF	TRBV9	TRBJ2-2	-	-
TGTGCCAGCAGCCCCACCGGCCCAGGATGGGGCTACACCTTC	CASSPTGPGWGYTF	TRBV7-9	TRBJ1-2	-	-
TGTGCCAGCAGCATGACTAACTACAATGAGCAGTTCTTC	CASSMTNYNEQFF	TRBV7-3	TRBJ2-1	-	-
TGTGCCAGCAGCGAGCCCGCGGGAGATAATGAGCAGTTCTTC	CASSEPAGDNEQFF	TRBV9	TRBJ2-1	few	TRBD2
TGCGCCAGCAGCCAACTTCAGGGATCCACCACAGATACGCAGTATTTT	CASSQLQGSTTDTQYF	TRBV4-1	TRBJ2-3	-	-
TGTGCCAGCAACTTCTACAGCAGGTCCAACTATGGCTACACCTTC	CASNFYSRSNYGYTF	TRBV5-6	TRBJ1-2	-	-
TGTGCCAGCTTTTCTCGGGATCAGCCCCAGCATTTT	CASFSRDQPQHF	TRBV28	TRBJ1-5	few	-
TGTGCCAGCAGTTTGCCCGGGACAGGGGGCTTGAACGGGCAGTACTTC	CASSLPGTGGLNGQYF	TRBV28	TRBJ2-7	-	TRBD1
TGCGCCAGCAGCCGAGAACCCCGGACACAAACTAGCACAGATACGCAGTATTTT	CASSREPRTQTSTDTQYF	TRBV4-3	TRBJ2-3	few	-
TGTGCCAGCAGTGAACTAGCGGGAGGGTCCCCCCAGTACTTC	CASSELAGGSPQYF	TRBV2	TRBJ2-5	-	TRBD2
TGCGCCAGCAGCTTGGGGGACAGACCCGATACGCAGTATTTT	CASSLGDRPDTQYF	TRBV5-1	TRBJ2-3	few	TRBD1
TGTGCCAGCAGTCTGGGACTCCTGAGCTCCTACGAGCAGTACTTC	CASSLGLLSSYEQYF	TRBV7-2	TRBJ2-7	-	-
TGTGCCAGCAGTGGGGGGGAGAAGGAGACCCAGTACTTC	CASSGGEKETQYF	TRBV2	TRBJ2-5	-	-
TGTGCCAGCATTGGACTAGCGACCACAGATACGCAGTATTTT	CASIGLATTDTQYF	TRBV6-1	TRBJ2-3	few	TRBD2
TGTGCCAGCAGCCCGGGGCGGGGACGCAATGAGCAGTTCTTC	CASSPGRGRNEQFF	TRBV11-2	TRBJ2-1	few	-
TGTGCCAGTAGTATACGGGGAGGTGAGCAGTTCTTC	CASSIRGGEQFF	TRBV19	TRBJ2-1	-	-
TGTGCCAGCTCACCACCTGGCCATGAGCAGTTCTTC	CASSPPGHEQFF	TRBV18	TRBJ2-1	-	-
TGTGCCACCAGCAGGACAGGGCCGAACACTGAAGCTTTCTTT	CATSRTGPNTEAFF	TRBV15	TRBJ1-1	-	TRBD1
TGTGCCAGCAGCTTAGGTTTCACCTACGAGCAGTACTTC	CASSLGFTYEQYF	TRBV7-9	TRBJ2-7	-	-
TGTGCCAGCAGTTCCTCCGGGACAGGGCAAGAGACCCAGTACTTC	CASSSSGTGQETQYF	TRBV28	TRBJ2-5	-	TRBD1
TGTGCCTGGAGGGTTCCATCGCGGGTGGAAGCTTTCTTT	CAWRVPSRVEAFF	TRBV30	TRBJ1-1	few	-
TGTGCCTGGACCGCTATAGGTCGGGTAGGCAATGAGCAGTTCTTC	CAWTAIGRVGNEQFF	TRBV30	TRBJ2-1	many	-
TGTGCCAGCAGCGCCTATGGACAGACGATGGCCCTGTCGGGAGCTTTCTTT	CASSAYGQTMALSGAFF	TRBV9	TRBJ1-1	few	-
TGTGCCAGCAGCGGAAGGACTAGCGGGTTTGGCGGGGAGCTGTTTTTT	CASSGRTSGFGGELFF	TRBV11-2	TRBJ2-2	-	TRBD2
TGTGCCACCAGCAGAGGAGGACAGGGCCCGGAAACAAACTATGGCTACACCTTC	CATSRGGQGPETNYGYTF	TRBV15	TRBJ1-2	-	TRBD1
TGTGCCACCAGGCGGACAGGGTCAAATGGCTACACCTTC	CATRRTGSNGYTF	TRBV15	TRBJ1-2	-	TRBD1
TGTGCCAGCTCACCGACAGCTAATAGCAATCAGCCCCAGCATTTT	CASSPTANSNQPQHF	TRBV18	TRBJ1-5	-	-
TGTGCCTGGTCAGGACAGGGCCCCTACGAGCAGTACTTC	CAWSGQGPYEQYF	TRBV30	TRBJ2-7	-	TRBD1
TGTGCCTGGAGTGGCGGAGGGACAGCTACGTACTACGAGCAGTACTTC	CAWSGGGTATYYEQYF	TRBV30	TRBJ2-7	-	-
TGTGCCAGCAGGGAGCTAGCGGGAGTTTCCCCCGGGGAGCTGTTTTTT	CASRELAGVSPGELFF	TRBV2	TRBJ2-2	-	TRBD2
TGTGCCAGTAGTATCGATCAGAACAGGGACACTGAAGCTTTCTTT	CASSIDQNRDTEAFF	TRBV19	TRBJ1-1	few	-
TGTGCCAGCAGTTTCGTGGGACAGGGGGCAGGTGGTGCGGCGGATGAGCAGTTCTTC	CASSFVGQGAGGAADEQFF	TRBV28	TRBJ2-1	-	TRBD1